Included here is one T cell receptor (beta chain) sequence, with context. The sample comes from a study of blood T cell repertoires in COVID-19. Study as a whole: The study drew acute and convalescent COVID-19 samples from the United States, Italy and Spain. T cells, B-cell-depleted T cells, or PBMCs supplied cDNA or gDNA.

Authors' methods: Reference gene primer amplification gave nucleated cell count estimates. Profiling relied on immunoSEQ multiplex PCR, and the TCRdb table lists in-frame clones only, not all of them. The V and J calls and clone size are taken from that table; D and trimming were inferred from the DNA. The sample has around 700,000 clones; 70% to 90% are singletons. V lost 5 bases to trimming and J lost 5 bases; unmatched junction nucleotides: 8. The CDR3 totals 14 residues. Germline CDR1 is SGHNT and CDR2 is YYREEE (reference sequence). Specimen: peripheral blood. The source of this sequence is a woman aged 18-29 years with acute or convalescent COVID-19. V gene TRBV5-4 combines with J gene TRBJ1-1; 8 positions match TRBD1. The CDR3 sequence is CASRLDRGGTEAFF. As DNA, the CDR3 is TGTGCCAGCAGATTAGACAGGGGTGGAACTGAAGCTTTCTTT.